These T cell receptor beta chains were read from a single sample in a study of beta chain features in type 1 diabetes. This table comes from immunoSEQ multiplex PCR, and its TCRdb copy is limited to in-frame clones, with some not included. The table records 95,000 to 150,000 clones, about 17% of them present only once. Sequences were obtained from central memory CD4+ T cells from blood. The source of these receptors is a man aged 25-45 years with type 1 diabetes. Both conserved end residues are part of each CDR3. Fields, in order: D gene, J gene, V gene, clone size, CDR3 protein, CDR3 DNA. The D gene is left open where the match is weak. Size values are once, few and many counts, or a class for expanded clones, and some rows have none.

D: NA; J: TRBJ2-7; V: TRBV7-2; size: NA; CDR3: CASSPTGEPTYEQYF; DNA: TGTGCCAGCAGCCCAACCGGGGAACCTACCTACGAGCAGTACTTC
D: NA; J: TRBJ1-3; V: TRBV18; size: few; CDR3: CASSPRSGNTIYF; DNA: TGTGCCAGCTCACCACGCTCTGGAAACACCATATATTTT
D: TRBD1; J: TRBJ1-4; V: TRBV5-1; size: NA; CDR3: CASSGDRDSTNEKLFF; DNA: TGCGCCAGCAGCGGCGACAGGGACTCAACTAATGAAAAACTGTTTTTT
D: TRBD1; J: TRBJ2-7; V: TRBV7-6; size: few; CDR3: CASSFDRGFSYEQYF; DNA: TGTGCCAGCAGCTTTGACAGGGGGTTCTCCTACGAGCAGTACTTC
D: NA; J: TRBJ1-1; V: TRBV5-6; size: NA; CDR3: CASSLSGREAFF; DNA: TGTGCCAGCAGCTTAAGCGGTCGAGAAGCTTTCTTT
D: NA; J: TRBJ2-2; V: TRBV30; size: few; CDR3: CAWRPQGTGELFF; DNA: TGTGCCTGGAGGCCCCAGGGCACCGGGGAGCTGTTTTTT
D: TRBD1; J: TRBJ1-1; V: TRBV5-5; size: NA; CDR3: CASSSGQGNTEAFF; DNA: TGTGCCAGCAGCTCTGGACAGGGGAACACTGAAGCTTTCTTT
D: TRBD1; J: TRBJ1-1; V: TRBV29-1; size: NA; CDR3: CSVIGQGGTEAFF; DNA: TGCAGCGTAATAGGACAGGGAGGGACTGAAGCTTTCTTT
D: TRBD1; J: TRBJ2-2; V: TRBV29-1; size: NA; CDR3: CSDATGVSNTGELFF; DNA: TGCAGCGATGCGACAGGGGTCTCGAACACCGGGGAGCTGTTTTTT
D: NA; J: TRBJ2-7; V: TRBV9; size: many; CDR3: CASSVASSGNYEQYF; DNA: TGTGCCAGCAGCGTAGCTTCCTCGGGGAACTACGAGCAGTACTTC
D: NA; J: TRBJ2-1; V: TRBV15; size: NA; CDR3: CATSRDGWDSSYNEQFF; DNA: TGTGCCACCAGCAGAGATGGATGGGACTCCTCCTACAATGAGCAGTTCTTC
D: NA; J: TRBJ2-2; V: TRBV5-4; size: NA; CDR3: CASSRGRGESGELFF; DNA: TGTGCCAGCAGTCGGGGCCGAGGGGAGAGCGGGGAGCTGTTTTTT
D: TRBD1; J: TRBJ1-2; V: TRBV7-2; size: NA; CDR3: CASSTSGTDYGYTF; DNA: TGTGCCAGCAGCACCTCCGGGACAGACTATGGCTACACCTTC
D: NA; J: TRBJ2-1; V: TRBV18; size: few; CDR3: CASSPEGFLVEQFF; DNA: TGTGCCAGCTCACCTGAAGGGTTTCTGGTGGAGCAGTTCTTC
D: TRBD1; J: TRBJ2-1; V: TRBV4-1; size: NA; CDR3: CASSPLDRGSYNEQFF; DNA: TGCGCCAGCAGCCCGCTCGACAGGGGCTCCTACAATGAGCAGTTCTTC
D: TRBD2; J: TRBJ2-1; V: TRBV14; size: NA; CDR3: CASSQDPGVAGGQVYNEQFF; DNA: TGTGCCAGCAGCCAAGATCCAGGAGTAGCGGGGGGGCAGGTCTACAATGAGCAGTTCTTC
D: NA; J: TRBJ2-7; V: TRBV28; size: few; CDR3: CATGNAGYEQYF; DNA: TGTGCCACCGGTAATGCGGGCTACGAGCAGTACTTC
D: NA; J: TRBJ2-7; V: TRBV30; size: NA; CDR3: CAWSVRRGGYSYEQYF; DNA: TGTGCCTGGAGTGTACGGCGTGGGGGGTACTCCTACGAGCAGTACTTC
D: TRBD1; J: TRBJ1-2; V: TRBV29-1; size: few; CDR3: CSVGGQGLYGYTF; DNA: TGCAGCGTGGGGGGACAGGGGCTCTATGGCTACACCTTC
D: NA; J: TRBJ2-3; V: TRBV5-4; size: few; CDR3: CASSLASQGDTQYF; DNA: TGTGCCAGCAGCTTGGCTTCACAAGGGGATACGCAGTATTTT
D: NA; J: TRBJ2-5; V: TRBV4-3; size: few; CDR3: CASSQVEKETQYF; DNA: TGCGCCAGCAGCCAAGTAGAGAAAGAGACCCAGTACTTC
D: NA; J: TRBJ2-3; V: TRBV6-1; size: few; CDR3: CASSAQGTPTDTQYF; DNA: TGTGCCAGCAGCGCGCAGGGGACCCCCACAGATACGCAGTATTTT
D: NA; J: TRBJ1-3; V: TRBV25-1; size: NA; CDR3: CASSEYGNTIYF; DNA: TGTGCCAGCAGTGAATATGGAAACACCATATATTTT
D: TRBD1; J: TRBJ2-2; V: TRBV28; size: many; CDR3: CASSLWGTGVTGELFF; DNA: TGTGCCAGCAGTTTATGGGGGACAGGGGTCACCGGGGAGCTGTTTTTT
D: TRBD1; J: TRBJ1-1; V: TRBV19; size: few; CDR3: CASSMTGGSTEAFF; DNA: TGTGCCAGTAGTATGACAGGGGGTAGCACTGAAGCTTTCTTT
D: NA; J: TRBJ2-4; V: TRBV10-3; size: many; CDR3: CAISESMLAKNIQYF; DNA: TGTGCCATCAGTGAGTCGATGTTAGCCAAAAACATTCAGTACTTC
D: TRBD1; J: TRBJ2-2; V: TRBV4-3; size: once; CDR3: CASSLGTGANTGELFF; DNA: TGCGCCAGCAGCCTAGGGACAGGGGCGAACACCGGGGAGCTGTTTTTT
D: NA; J: TRBJ1-5; V: TRBV7-9; size: few; CDR3: CAISPGTAGLYSNQPQHF; DNA: TGTGCCATATCCCCGGGGACGGCTGGCCTATATAGCAATCAGCCCCAGCATTTT
D: TRBD2; J: TRBJ2-5; V: TRBV14; size: few; CDR3: CASSDMGLAVETQYF; DNA: TGTGCCAGCAGCGATATGGGACTAGCGGTAGAGACCCAGTACTTC
D: NA; J: TRBJ2-7; V: TRBV4-3; size: few; CDR3: CASSQRASAEQYF; DNA: TGCGCCAGCAGCCAAAGAGCTTCCGCCGAGCAGTACTTC
D: NA; J: TRBJ1-2; V: TRBV2; size: NA; CDR3: CASSEWGEYGYTF; DNA: TGTGCCAGCAGTGAATGGGGGGAGTATGGCTACACCTTC
D: NA; J: TRBJ1-1; V: TRBV7-3; size: NA; CDR3: CASSLQGSTEAFF; DNA: TGTGCCAGCAGCTTACAGGGGAGCACTGAAGCTTTCTTT
D: NA; J: TRBJ2-1; V: TRBV6-4; size: NA; CDR3: CASSDSRSGDYNEQFF; DNA: TGTGCCAGCAGTGACTCTAGGTCAGGGGACTACAATGAGCAGTTCTTC
D: TRBD2; J: TRBJ2-7; V: TRBV4-3; size: few; CDR3: CASSHGSGGGDEQYF; DNA: TGCGCCAGCAGCCATGGCAGCGGGGGTGGAGACGAGCAGTACTTC
D: NA; J: TRBJ2-3; V: TRBV29-1; size: few; CDR3: CSAETGQYTQYF; DNA: TGCAGCGCTGAAACCGGACAATATACGCAGTATTTT
D: NA; J: TRBJ1-5; V: TRBV29-1; size: few; CDR3: CSVLTDPGPQHF; DNA: TGCAGCGTCCTGACAGACCCAGGGCCCCAGCATTTT
D: TRBD1; J: TRBJ2-3; V: TRBV7-2; size: few; CDR3: CASSLQGTGTDTQYF; DNA: TGTGCCAGCAGCTTGCAGGGGACAGGCACAGATACGCAGTATTTT
D: NA; J: TRBJ1-5; V: TRBV7-9; size: few; CDR3: CASSRELNQPQHF; DNA: TGTGCCAGCAGCAGGGAGTTGAATCAGCCCCAGCATTTT
D: NA; J: TRBJ2-2; V: TRBV7-7; size: few; CDR3: CASSLASVANTGELFF; DNA: TGTGCCAGCAGCTTAGCGAGCGTCGCGAACACCGGGGAGCTGTTTTTT
D: NA; J: TRBJ1-1; V: TRBV29-1; size: NA; CDR3: CSAYDKTSRTEAFF; DNA: TGCAGCGCCTACGACAAAACCTCCCGCACTGAAGCTTTCTTT
D: NA; J: TRBJ2-3; V: TRBV7-8; size: few; CDR3: CASSQGASTSTDTQYF; DNA: TGTGCCAGCAGCCAAGGCGCCTCCACTAGCACAGATACGCAGTATTTT
D: NA; J: TRBJ2-6; V: TRBV7-9; size: NA; CDR3: CASSRGVGTGANVLTF; DNA: TGTGCCAGCAGCCGCGGGGTGGGGACTGGGGCCAACGTCCTGACTTTC
D: NA; J: TRBJ2-1; V: TRBV9; size: few; CDR3: CASSVAEGFSYNEQFF; DNA: TGTGCCAGCAGCGTAGCCGAGGGGTTCTCCTACAATGAGCAGTTCTTC
D: NA; J: TRBJ2-7; V: TRBV28; size: few; CDR3: CASSGGGWRGEQYF; DNA: TGTGCCAGCAGCGGTGGGGGTTGGCGAGGCGAGCAGTACTTC
D: NA; J: TRBJ2-1; V: TRBV6-5; size: NA; CDR3: CASSLGSGSYNEQFF; DNA: TGTGCCAGCAGCCTAGGCTCAGGGTCCTACAATGAGCAGTTCTTC
D: TRBD2; J: TRBJ2-5; V: TRBV9; size: NA; CDR3: CASSDGTSGGTEETQYF; DNA: TGTGCCAGCAGCGACGGGACTAGCGGGGGGACTGAAGAGACCCAGTACTTC
D: TRBD1; J: TRBJ2-5; V: TRBV5-4; size: NA; CDR3: CASSSPTGYQETQYF; DNA: TGTGCCAGCAGCTCGCCGACAGGGTACCAAGAGACCCAGTACTTC
D: TRBD1; J: TRBJ2-3; V: TRBV29-1; size: few; CDR3: CSVGGQGVTQYF; DNA: TGCAGCGTTGGAGGACAGGGGGTTACACAGTATTTT
D: NA; J: TRBJ2-2; V: TRBV7-2; size: few; CDR3: CASSFVRSGELFF; DNA: TGTGCCAGCAGCTTCGTTCGGTCCGGGGAGCTGTTTTTT